The 12 T cell receptor beta chains below all came from one sample that was sequenced in a study of cytomegalovirus exposure and HLA in healthy donors. Assay: immunoSEQ multiplex PCR; the TCRdb copy retains only in-frame clones and omits some. Among 86,000 or so clones listed, approximately 95% were seen once. Sequencing used PBMCs. These receptors were collected from a young man in good health and CMV-seropositive.

The chain employs TRBV11-2 and TRBJ2-1; the D gene is possibly TRBD2 (5 bases). V gave up 0 bases and J gave up 3 bases, with 15 bases separating them. The V gene's germline CDR1 is SGHAT and CDR2 FQNNGV. The CDR3 has 17 residues. CDR3 residues: CASSLDKGEGRYNEQFF. In nucleotides, the CDR3 is TGTGCCAGCAGCTTAGATAAGGGCGAGGGCCGCTACAATGAGCAGTTCTTC.

The chain combines TRBV21-1 with TRBJ1-4; the DNA was not used to check the table's D call, TRBD1. TRBV21-1 is a documented pseudogene. The CDR3 sequence is 15 residues long. CDR3 coding DNA: TGTGCCAGCACCAGGGACACCCGAGGAGGTGAAAAACTGTTTTTT. It codes for CASTRDTRGGEKLFF.

The V gene is TRBV7-9, the J gene TRBJ1-3, with D perhaps TRBD1 (5 bases). Germline V lookup: CDR1 SEHNR, CDR2 FQNEAQ (reference sequence). The CDR3 has 14 amino acids. Trimming removed 5 bases at V and 4 bases at J, with 12 bases between. The chain's CDR3 is CASSPGGVGNTIYF. CDR3 sequence (DNA): TGTGCCAGCAGCCCCGGGGGGGTCGGAAACACCATATATTTT.

This sequence joins TRBV18 and TRBJ2-6; 7 positions match TRBD1. V lost 4 bases to trimming and J lost 6 bases; unmatched junction nucleotides: 12. The CDR3 has 17 residues. The germline gives CDR1 KGHSH, CDR2 LQKENI. In nucleotides, the CDR3 is TGTGCCAGCTCACTGAGACAGGGTCCGGGTATGGCCAACGTCCTGACTTTC. As protein: CASSLRQGPGMANVLTF.

V usage is TRBV28 and J usage is TRBJ1-5, with D unresolved. V lost 3 bases, J lost 11 bases, and 14 bases lay in between. Germline CDR1 MDHEN, CDR2 SYDVKM. The CDR3 length is 13 residues. The CDR3: CASSLTGRSAQHF. CDR3 in DNA: TGTGCCAGCAGTTTGACCGGGAGGTCGGCCCAGCATTTT.

The genes are TRBV6-1 and TRBJ2-3; TRBD2 agrees at 10 bases. The germline CDR1 and CDR2 sequences are MNHNS and SASEGT. J lost 2 bases, V lost 2 bases, and 1 base had no gene match. This CDR3 is built from 15 residues. CDR3 sequence reads: CASSELAGATDTQYF. The CDR3 region has the DNA TGTGCCAGCAGTGAACTAGCGGGAGCCACAGATACGCAGTATTTT.

The rearrangement links TRBV18 to TRBJ2-7; TRBD1 matches at 7 bases. This CDR3 is 14 amino acids long. After removal of 1 base from V and 3 bases from J, the junction contained 3 bases not matched to a gene. Germline V gene lookup returns CDR1 KGHSH and CDR2 LQKENI. The CDR3 nucleotides read TGTGCCAGCTCACCACGCAGGGGGTACTACGAGCAGTACTTC. Amino acid sequence: CASSPRRGYYEQYF.

V usage is TRBV4-1 and J usage is TRBJ1-1; weak D call: TRBD1 (6 bases). The CDR3 covers 15 residues. With 2 bases removed from V and 3 bases from J, the gap between germline ends came to 13 bases. Germline V gene lookup returns CDR1 MGHRA and CDR2 YSYEKL. CDR3 residues: CASSQSDTGYTEAFF. CDR3 DNA: TGCGCCAGCAGCCAAAGCGACACAGGGTACACTGAAGCTTTCTTT.

The J gene is TRBJ2-2, the V gene TRBV9, with a possible D match to TRBD2 (7 bases). The CDR3 is 14 residues long. Germline CDR1 SGDLS, CDR2 YYNGEE. V was cut by 4 bases and J by 4 bases, with 11 bases left in between. The CDR3 loop reads CASSWGGGTGELFF. DNA for the CDR3: TGTGCCAGCAGCTGGGGAGGGGGCACCGGGGAGCTGTTTTTT.

The chain uses TRBV5-1 and TRBJ2-5, with 8 positions matching TRBD2. V trimming: 4 bases; J trimming: 5 bases; junction bases outside the gene matches: 10. Germline values: CDR1 SGHRS, CDR2 YFSETQ. This CDR3 has 15 residues. This chain's CDR3 is CASSRRAGEGETQYF. The CDR3 region has the DNA TGCGCCAGCAGCAGAAGAGCGGGAGAGGGCGAGACCCAGTACTTC.

This chain connects TRBV28 to TRBJ2-3; D gene uncertain. The germline V and J ends were trimmed by 3 bases and 5 bases, with 9 bases remaining between them. The CDR3 spans 13 residues. CDR1 and CDR2 from the germline V gene are MDHEN and SYDVKM. The CDR3 spells CASSFDPGDTQYF. The CDR3 DNA is TGTGCCAGCAGTTTTGATCCGGGAGATACGCAGTATTTT.

The rearrangement links TRBV7-3 to TRBJ2-5; TRBD2 agrees at 13 bases. J was trimmed by 5 bases and V by 5 bases; bases with no gene match: 5. From germline, CDR1 is SGHTA and CDR2 FQGTGA. The CDR3 extends over 15 amino acids. DNA for the CDR3: TGTGCCAGCAGCCGACTAGCGGGAGGAGGTGAGACCCAGTACTTC. Translating it yields CASSRLAGGGETQYF.